This T cell receptor (beta chain) was profiled in a study of blood T cell repertoires in COVID-19. Overall study context: T cells, B-cell-depleted T cells, or PBMCs supplied cDNA or gDNA.

The ends were cut back, 2 bases at V and 0 bases at J, with 7 bases in the middle. The CDR3 runs to 15 residues. Germline V gene sequence: CDR1 SGHAT, CDR2 FQNNGV. Using immunoSEQ multiplex PCR, the repertoire was profiled, and TCRdb retains in-frame clones only, with some absent. In the table there are 150,000 to 200,000 clones, roughly nine tenths of which are singletons. The source of this sequence is a man between 65 and 85 years old with active or convalescent COVID-19. Material for sequencing was peripheral blood. The rearrangement uses TRBV11-2 and TRBJ1-4; no clear D gene. Here the CDR3 reads CASSLQYTTNEKLFF. The DNA for the CDR3 is TGTGCCAGCAGCTTACAGTACACAACTAATGAAAAACTGTTTTTT.